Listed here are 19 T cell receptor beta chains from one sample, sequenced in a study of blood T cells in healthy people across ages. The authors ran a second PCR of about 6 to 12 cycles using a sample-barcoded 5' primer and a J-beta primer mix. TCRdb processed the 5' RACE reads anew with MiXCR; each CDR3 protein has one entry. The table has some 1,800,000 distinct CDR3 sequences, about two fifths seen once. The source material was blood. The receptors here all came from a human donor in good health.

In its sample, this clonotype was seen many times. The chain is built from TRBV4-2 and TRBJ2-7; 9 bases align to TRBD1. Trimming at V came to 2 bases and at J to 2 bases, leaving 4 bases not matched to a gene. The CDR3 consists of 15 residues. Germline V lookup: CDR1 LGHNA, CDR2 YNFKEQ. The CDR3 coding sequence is TGTGCCAGCAGCCAAAGGGACAGGGAAGCCTACGAGCAGTACTTC. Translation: CASSQRDREAYEQYF.

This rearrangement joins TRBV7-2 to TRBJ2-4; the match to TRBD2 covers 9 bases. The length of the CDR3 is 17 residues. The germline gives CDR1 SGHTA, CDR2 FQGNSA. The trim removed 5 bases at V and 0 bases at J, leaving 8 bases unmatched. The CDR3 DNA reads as TGTGCCAGCAGCCCCCTACCTAGCGGGGTAGCCAAAAACATTCAGTACTTC. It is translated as CASSPLPSGVAKNIQYF.

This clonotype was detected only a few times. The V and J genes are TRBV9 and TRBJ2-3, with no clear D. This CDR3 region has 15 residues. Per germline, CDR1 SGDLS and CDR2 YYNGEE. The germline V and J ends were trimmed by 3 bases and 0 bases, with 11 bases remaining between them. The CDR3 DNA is TGTGCCAGCAGCGAGGCGACTCCTAGCACAGATACGCAGTATTTT. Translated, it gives CASSEATPSTDTQYF.

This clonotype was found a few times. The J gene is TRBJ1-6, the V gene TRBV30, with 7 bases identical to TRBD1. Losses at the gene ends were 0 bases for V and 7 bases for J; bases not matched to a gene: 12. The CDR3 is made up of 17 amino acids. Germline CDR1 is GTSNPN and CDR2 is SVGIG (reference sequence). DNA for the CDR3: TGTGCCTGGAGTGTACTTCGGGGAGTACAGGGGAATTCACCCCTCCACTTT. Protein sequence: CAWSVLRGVQGNSPLHF.

The CDR3 protein is CASSLVVLEADTQYF. In DNA form, the CDR3 reads TGTGCCAGCAGCTTGGTTGTGCTAGAGGCAGATACGCAGTATTTT. V usage is TRBV5-5 and J usage is TRBJ2-3; unclear D gene. Trimming left V 0 bases short and J 4 bases short, with 12 bases between. CDR1 SGHKS and CDR2 YYEKEE come from the germline V gene (reference sequence). CDR3 length equals 15 residues. The complete variable domain, with remaining parts taken from reference TRBV5-5 and TRBJ2-3, reads DAGVTQSPTHLIKTRGQQVTLRCSPISGHKSVSWYQQVLGQGPQFIFQYYEKEERGRGNFPDRFSARQFPNYSSELNVNALLLGDSALYLCASSLVVLEADTQYFGPGTRLTVL.

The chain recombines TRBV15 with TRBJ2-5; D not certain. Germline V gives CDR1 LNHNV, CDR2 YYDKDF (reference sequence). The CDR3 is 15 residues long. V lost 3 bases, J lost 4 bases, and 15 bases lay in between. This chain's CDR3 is CATSSEAVGLETQYF. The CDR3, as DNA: TGTGCCACCAGCAGTGAAGCCGTCGGATTAGAGACCCAGTACTTC.

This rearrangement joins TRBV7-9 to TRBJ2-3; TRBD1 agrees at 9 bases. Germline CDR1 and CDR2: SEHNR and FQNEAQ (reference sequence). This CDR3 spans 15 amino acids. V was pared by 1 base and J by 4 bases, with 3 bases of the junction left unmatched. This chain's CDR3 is CASSLDRGLADTQYF. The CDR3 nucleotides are TGTGCCAGCAGCTTAGACAGGGGGCTCGCAGATACGCAGTATTTT.

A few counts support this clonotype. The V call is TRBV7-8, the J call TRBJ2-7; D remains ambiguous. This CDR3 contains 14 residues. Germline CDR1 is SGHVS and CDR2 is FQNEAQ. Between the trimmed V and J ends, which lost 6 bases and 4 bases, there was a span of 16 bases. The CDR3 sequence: CASSPTRLWYEQYF. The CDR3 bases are TGTGCCAGCAGTCCAACACGGTTATGGTACGAGCAGTACTTC. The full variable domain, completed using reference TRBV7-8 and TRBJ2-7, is GAGVSQSPRYKVAKRGQDVALRCDPISGHVSLFWYQQALGQGPEFLTYFQNEAQLDKSGLPSDRFFAERPEGSVSTLKIQRTQQEDSAVYLCASSPTRLWYEQYFGPGTRLTVT.

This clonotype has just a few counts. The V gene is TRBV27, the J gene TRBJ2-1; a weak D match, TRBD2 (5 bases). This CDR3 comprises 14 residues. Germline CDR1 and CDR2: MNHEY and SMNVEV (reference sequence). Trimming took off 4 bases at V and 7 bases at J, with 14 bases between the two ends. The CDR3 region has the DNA TGTGCCAGCAGTTGGTTACCCCCGGGAAATGAGCAGTTCTTC. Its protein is CASSWLPPGNEQFF.

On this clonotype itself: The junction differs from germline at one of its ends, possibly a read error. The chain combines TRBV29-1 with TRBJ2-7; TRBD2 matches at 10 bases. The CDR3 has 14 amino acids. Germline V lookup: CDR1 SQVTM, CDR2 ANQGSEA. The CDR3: CSQQLAGVSYERYF. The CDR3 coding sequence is TGTAGCCAACAGCTAGCGGGGGTATCCTACGAGCGGTACTTC.

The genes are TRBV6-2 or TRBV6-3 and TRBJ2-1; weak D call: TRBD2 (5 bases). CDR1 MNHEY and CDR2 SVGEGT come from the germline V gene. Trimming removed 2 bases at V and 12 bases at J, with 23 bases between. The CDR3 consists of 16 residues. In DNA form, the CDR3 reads TGTGCCAGCAGTTACGTGACGACGGATATGTATGCGGGGCAGTTCTTC. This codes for CASSYVTTDMYAGQFF.

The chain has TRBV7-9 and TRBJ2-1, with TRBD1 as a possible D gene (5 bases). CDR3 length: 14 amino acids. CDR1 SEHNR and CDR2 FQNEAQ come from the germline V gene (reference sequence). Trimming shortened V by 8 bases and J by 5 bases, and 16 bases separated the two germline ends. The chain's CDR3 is CASGRVRTHNEQFF. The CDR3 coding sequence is TGTGCCAGCGGCAGGGTGCGGACCCACAATGAGCAGTTCTTC.

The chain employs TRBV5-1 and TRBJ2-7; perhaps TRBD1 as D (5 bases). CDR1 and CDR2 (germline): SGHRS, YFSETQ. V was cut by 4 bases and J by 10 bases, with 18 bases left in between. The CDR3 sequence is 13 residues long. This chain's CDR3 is CASSTGPSGRQYF. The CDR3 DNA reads TGCGCCAGCAGCACCGGTCCCTCAGGGCGCCAGTACTTC.

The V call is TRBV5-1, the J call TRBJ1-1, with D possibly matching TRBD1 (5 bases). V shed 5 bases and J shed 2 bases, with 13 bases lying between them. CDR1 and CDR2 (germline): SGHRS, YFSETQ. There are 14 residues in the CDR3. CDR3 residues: CASRDGDLNTEAFF. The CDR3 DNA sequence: TGCGCCAGCAGGGATGGGGACCTAAACACTGAAGCTTTCTTT.

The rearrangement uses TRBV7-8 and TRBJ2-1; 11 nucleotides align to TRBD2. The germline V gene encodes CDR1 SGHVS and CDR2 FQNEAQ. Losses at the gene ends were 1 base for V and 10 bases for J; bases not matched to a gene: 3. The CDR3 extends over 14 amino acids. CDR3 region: CASSLGRLAGEQFF. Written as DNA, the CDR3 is TGTGCCAGCAGCTTAGGCAGACTAGCGGGGGAGCAGTTCTTC.

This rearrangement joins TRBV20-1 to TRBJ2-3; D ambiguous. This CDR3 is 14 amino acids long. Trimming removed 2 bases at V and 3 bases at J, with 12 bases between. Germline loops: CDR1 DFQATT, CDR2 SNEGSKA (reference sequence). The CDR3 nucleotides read TGCAGTGCTAGATTCCGGCTTGGGACAGATACGCAGTATTTT. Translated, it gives CSARFRLGTDTQYF.

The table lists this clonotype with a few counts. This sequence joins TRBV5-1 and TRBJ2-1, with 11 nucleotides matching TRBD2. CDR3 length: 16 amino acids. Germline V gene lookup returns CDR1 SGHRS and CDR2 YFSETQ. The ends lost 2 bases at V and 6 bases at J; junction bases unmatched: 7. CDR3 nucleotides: TGCGCCAGCAGCTTAACCGTTAGCGGGGGGGGCAATGAGCAGTTCTTC. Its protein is CASSLTVSGGGNEQFF.

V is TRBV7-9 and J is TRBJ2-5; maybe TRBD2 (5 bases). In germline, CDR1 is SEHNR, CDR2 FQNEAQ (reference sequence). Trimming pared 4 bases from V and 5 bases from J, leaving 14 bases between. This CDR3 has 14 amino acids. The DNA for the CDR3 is TGTGCCAGCAGCTCTAGCCCTTCGTGGGAGACCCAGTACTTC. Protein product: CASSSSPSWETQYF.

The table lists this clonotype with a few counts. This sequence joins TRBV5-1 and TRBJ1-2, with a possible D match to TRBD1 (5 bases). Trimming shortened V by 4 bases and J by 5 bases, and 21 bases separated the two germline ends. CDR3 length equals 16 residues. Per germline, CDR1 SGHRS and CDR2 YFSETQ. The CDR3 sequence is CASSPLTGNNDYGYTF. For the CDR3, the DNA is TGCGCCAGCAGCCCCCTAACAGGAAACAACGATTATGGCTACACCTTC.